The subject of this entry is one TCR beta chain. Germline CDR1 reads KGHDR; CDR2 reads SFDVKD. V dropped 0 bases and J dropped 5 bases, with 16 bases sitting between them. The CDR3 covers 17 residues. These data are taken from a study of blood T cell repertoires in COVID-19. The overall study: Samples came from the United States, Italy and Spain, spanning acute and convalescent COVID-19. Sources were T cells, B-cell-depleted T cells, or PBMCs; the material itself was cDNA or gDNA.

Authors' methods: Amplification with reference gene primers provided the estimates of nucleated cell counts. Repertoires were generated with immunoSEQ multiplex PCR, while TCRdb's copy carries only in-frame clones and drops some. V, J and clone size derive from that table, while D and trimming were established from the DNA sequence. The sample contains roughly 150,000 clones, roughly 80% of which appear only once. J is TRBJ1-5 and V is TRBV24-1, with D unresolved. The sequence was obtained from a man aged 45-65 years with active or convalescent COVID-19. Specimen: peripheral blood. The CDR3 sequence is CATSDLSRRVRDQPQHF. The CDR3 DNA follows: TGTGCCACCAGTGATTTGAGTAGGAGGGTAAGGGATCAGCCCCAGCATTTT.